This TCR beta chain was captured by sequencing in a study of T-cell reconstitution after alpha-beta-depleted transplantation in children. Unique molecular identifiers were built into the TCRbeta library. A single record per CDR3 protein comes from TCRdb applying MiXCR to the PCR reads. The data contain about 440,000 distinct CDR3 sequences, 43% of them singletons. CDR1 and CDR2 (germline): SGHRS, YFSETQ. This CDR3 contains 13 residues. V lost 2 bases to trimming and J lost 8 bases; unmatched junction nucleotides: 3. This clonotype was seen ten or more times. This sequence was found in a girl under 10 years old with aplastic anemia, due to receive a stem cell transplant. The rearrangement uses TRBV5-1 and TRBJ2-1; 8 nucleotides agree with TRBD1. The material sequenced was PBMCs, taken before TCRalphabeta/CD19-depleted stem cell transplant. The CDR3 is CASSFGDRYEQFF. DNA of the CDR3: TGCGCCAGCAGCTTCGGGGACAGGTATGAGCAGTTCTTC.